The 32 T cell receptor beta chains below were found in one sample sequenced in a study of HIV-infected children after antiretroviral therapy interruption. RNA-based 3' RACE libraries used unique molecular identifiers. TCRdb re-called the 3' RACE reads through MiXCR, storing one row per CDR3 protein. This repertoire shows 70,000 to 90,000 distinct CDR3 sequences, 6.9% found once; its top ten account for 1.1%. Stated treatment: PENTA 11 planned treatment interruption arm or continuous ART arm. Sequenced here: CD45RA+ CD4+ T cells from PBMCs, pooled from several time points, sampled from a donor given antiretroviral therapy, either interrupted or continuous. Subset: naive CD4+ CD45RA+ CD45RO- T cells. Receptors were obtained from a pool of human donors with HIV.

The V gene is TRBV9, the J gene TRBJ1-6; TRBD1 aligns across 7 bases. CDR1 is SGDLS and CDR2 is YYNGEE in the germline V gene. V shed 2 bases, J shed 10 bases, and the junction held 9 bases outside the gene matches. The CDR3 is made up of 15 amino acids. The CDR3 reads CASSVVQGGRSPLHF. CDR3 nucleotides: TGTGCCAGCAGCGTCGTCCAGGGGGGTAGGTCACCCCTCCACTTT.

This chain's CDR3 is CASSTGQYNQPQHF. CDR3 nucleotides: TGTGCCAGTAGTACGGGACAGTACAATCAGCCCCAGCATTTT. The chain is built from TRBV19 and TRBJ1-5; TRBD1 agrees at 7 bases. CDR1 LNHDA and CDR2 SQIVND come from the germline V gene (reference sequence). Losses at the gene ends were 4 bases for V and 3 bases for J; bases not matched to a gene: 3. The CDR3 is 14 residues long.

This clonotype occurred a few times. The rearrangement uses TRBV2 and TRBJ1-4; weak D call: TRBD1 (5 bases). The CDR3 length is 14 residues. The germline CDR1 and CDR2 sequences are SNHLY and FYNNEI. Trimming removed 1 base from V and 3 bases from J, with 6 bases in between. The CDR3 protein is CASSEGGANEKLFF. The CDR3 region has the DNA TGTGCCAGCAGTGAAGGGGGGGCTAATGAAAAACTGTTTTTT. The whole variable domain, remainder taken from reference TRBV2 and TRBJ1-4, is EPEVTQTPSHQVTQMGQEVILRCVPISNHLYFYWYRQILGQKVEFLVSFYNNEISEKSEIFDDQFSVERPDGSNFTLKIRSTKLEDSAMYFCASSEGGANEKLFFGSGTQLSVL.

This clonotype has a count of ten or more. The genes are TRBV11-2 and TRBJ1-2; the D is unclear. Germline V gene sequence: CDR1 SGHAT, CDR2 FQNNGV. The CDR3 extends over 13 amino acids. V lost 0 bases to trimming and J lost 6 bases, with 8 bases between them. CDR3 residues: CASSLDHGDGYTF. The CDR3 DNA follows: TGTGCCAGCAGCTTAGATCACGGGGATGGCTACACCTTC.

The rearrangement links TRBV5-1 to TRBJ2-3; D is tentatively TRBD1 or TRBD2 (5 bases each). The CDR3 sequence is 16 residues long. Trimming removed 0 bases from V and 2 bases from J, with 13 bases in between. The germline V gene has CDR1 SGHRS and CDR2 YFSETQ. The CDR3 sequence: CASSLATGPPTDTQYF. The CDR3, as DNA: TGCGCCAGCAGCTTGGCTACGGGACCCCCCACAGATACGCAGTATTTT.

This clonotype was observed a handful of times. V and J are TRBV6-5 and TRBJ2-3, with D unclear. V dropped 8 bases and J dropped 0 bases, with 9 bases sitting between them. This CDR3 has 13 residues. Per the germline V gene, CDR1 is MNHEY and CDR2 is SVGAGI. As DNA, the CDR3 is TGTGCCAGCGTGGACGGGAGCACAGATACGCAGTATTTT. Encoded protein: CASVDGSTDTQYF.

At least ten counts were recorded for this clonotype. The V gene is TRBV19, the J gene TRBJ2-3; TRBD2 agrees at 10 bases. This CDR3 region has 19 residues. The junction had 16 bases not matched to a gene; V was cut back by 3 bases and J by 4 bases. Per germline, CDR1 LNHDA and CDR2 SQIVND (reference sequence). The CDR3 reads CASSIGASGSFSLADTQYF. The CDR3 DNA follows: TGTGCCAGTAGTATTGGGGCTAGCGGGAGCTTTTCGTTGGCAGATACGCAGTATTTT.

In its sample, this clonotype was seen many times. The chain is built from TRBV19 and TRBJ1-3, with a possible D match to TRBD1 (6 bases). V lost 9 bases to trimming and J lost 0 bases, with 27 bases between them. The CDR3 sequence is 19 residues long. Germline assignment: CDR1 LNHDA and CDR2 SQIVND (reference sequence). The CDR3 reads CASSATGLPNQASGNTIYF. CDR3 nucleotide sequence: TGTGCCAGCTCAGCGACAGGATTACCCAACCAAGCCTCTGGAAACACCATATATTTT.

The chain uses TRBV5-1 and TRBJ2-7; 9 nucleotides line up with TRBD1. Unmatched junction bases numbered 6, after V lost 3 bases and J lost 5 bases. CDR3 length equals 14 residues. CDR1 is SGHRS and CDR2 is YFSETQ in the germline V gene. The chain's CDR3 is CASSYPRTGDEQYF. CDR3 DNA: TGCGCCAGCAGCTACCCGAGGACAGGGGACGAGCAGTACTTC.

Here the CDR3 DNA reads TGTGCCAGCAGCCAAGATTCGGGGACAGGGGGCACAGATACGCAGTATTTT. As protein: CASSQDSGTGGTDTQYF. The chain is built from TRBV3-1 and TRBJ2-3; 10 bases align to TRBD1. Germline loops: CDR1 LGHDT, CDR2 YNNKEL (reference sequence). CDR3 length equals 17 residues. The junction had 4 bases not matched to a gene; V was cut back by 0 bases and J by 1 base.

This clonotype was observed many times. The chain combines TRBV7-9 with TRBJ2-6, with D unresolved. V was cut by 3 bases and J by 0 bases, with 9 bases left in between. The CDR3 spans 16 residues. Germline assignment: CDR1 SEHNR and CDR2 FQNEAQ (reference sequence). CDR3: CASSFTIISGANVLTF. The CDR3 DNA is TGTGCCAGCAGCTTTACTATCATCTCTGGGGCCAACGTCCTGACTTTC.

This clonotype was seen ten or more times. The CDR3 reads CASTRHEQYF. In nucleotides, the CDR3 is TGTGCCAGCACGCGGCACGAGCAGTACTTC. The rearrangement joins TRBV2 to TRBJ2-7; D is unresolved. The CDR3 extends over 10 amino acids. CDR1 is SNHLY and CDR2 is FYNNEI in the germline V gene. Trimming pared 7 bases from V and 5 bases from J, leaving 6 bases between.

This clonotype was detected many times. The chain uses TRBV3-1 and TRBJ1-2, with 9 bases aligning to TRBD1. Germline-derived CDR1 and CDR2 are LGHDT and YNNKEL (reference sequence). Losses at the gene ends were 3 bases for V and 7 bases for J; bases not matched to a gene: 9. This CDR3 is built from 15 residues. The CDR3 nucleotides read TGTGCCAGCAGCCACGTACCGGGACAGGGTAGTGGCTACACCTTC. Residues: CASSHVPGQGSGYTF.

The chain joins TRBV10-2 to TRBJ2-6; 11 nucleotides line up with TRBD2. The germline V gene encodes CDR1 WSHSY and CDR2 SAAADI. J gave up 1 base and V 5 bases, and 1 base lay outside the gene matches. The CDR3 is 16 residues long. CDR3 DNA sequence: TGCGCCAGCAGTTCTAGCGGGGGGTCTGGGGCCAACGTCCTGACTTTC. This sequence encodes CASSSSGGSGANVLTF.

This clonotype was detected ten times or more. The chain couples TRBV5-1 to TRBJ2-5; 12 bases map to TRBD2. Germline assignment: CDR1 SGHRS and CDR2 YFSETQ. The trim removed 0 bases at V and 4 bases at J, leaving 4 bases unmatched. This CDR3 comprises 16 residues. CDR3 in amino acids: CASSLGLAGVRETQYF. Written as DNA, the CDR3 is TGCGCCAGCAGCTTGGGACTAGCGGGAGTTCGAGAGACCCAGTACTTC.

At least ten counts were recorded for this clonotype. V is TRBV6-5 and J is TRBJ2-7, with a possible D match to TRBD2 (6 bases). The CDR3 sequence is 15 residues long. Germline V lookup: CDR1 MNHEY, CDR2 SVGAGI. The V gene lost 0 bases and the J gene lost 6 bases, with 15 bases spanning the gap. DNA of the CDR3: TGTGCCAGCAGTTACTCGAAGGGACTCCCGGGCGAGCAGTACTTC. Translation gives CASSYSKGLPGEQYF.

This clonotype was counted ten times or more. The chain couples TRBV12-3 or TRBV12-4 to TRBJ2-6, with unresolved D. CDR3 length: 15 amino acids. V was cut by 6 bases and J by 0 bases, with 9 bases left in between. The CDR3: CASSPANSGANVLTF. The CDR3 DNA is TGTGCCAGCAGCCCAGCTAACTCTGGGGCCAACGTCCTGACTTTC.

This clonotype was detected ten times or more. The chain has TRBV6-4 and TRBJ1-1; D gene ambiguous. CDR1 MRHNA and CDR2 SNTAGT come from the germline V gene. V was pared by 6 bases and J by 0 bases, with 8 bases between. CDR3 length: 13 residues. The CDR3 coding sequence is TGTGCCAGCAGGCGAACCGTGAACACTGAAGCTTTCTTT. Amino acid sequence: CASRRTVNTEAFF.

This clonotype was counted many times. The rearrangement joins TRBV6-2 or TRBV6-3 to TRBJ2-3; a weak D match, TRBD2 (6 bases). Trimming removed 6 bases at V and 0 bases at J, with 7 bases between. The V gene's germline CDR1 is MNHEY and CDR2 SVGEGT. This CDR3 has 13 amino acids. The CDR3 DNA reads TGTGCCAGCAGGCGGGACAGCACAGATACGCAGTATTTT. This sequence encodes CASRRDSTDTQYF.

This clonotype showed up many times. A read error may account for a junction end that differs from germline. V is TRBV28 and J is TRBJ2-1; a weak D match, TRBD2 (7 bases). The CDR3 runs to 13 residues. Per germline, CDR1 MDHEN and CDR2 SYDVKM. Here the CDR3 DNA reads TGTGCATCGGGGGGAGGGACATACAGTGAGCAGTTCTTC. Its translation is CASGGGTYSEQFF.

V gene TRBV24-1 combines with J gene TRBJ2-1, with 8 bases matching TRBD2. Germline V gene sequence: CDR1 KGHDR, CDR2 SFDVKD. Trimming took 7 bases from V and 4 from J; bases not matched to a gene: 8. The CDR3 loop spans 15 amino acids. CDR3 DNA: TGTGCCACCAGAGGAGCGGGGGCCAATTACAATGAGCAGTTCTTC. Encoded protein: CATRGAGANYNEQFF.

The CDR3 region is CASSPRDRAGGHVYEQYF. For the CDR3, the DNA is TGTGCCAGCAGTCCCCGGGATAGAGCGGGGGGCCATGTCTACGAGCAGTACTTC. The chain combines TRBV12-3 or TRBV12-4 with TRBJ2-7; 9 nucleotides line up with TRBD2. V lost 5 bases to trimming and J lost 3 bases; unmatched junction nucleotides: 17. The CDR3 has 18 amino acids.

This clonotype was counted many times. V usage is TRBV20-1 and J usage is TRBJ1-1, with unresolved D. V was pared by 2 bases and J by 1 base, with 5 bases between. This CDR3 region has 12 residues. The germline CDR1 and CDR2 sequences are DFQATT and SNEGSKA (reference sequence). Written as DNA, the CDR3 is TGCAGTGCTAGAATCCGGAACACTGAAGCTTTCTTT. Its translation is CSARIRNTEAFF.

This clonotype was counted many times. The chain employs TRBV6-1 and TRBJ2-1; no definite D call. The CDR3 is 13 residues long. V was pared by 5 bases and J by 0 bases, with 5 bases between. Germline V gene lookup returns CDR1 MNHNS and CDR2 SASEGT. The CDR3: CASSWGSYNEQFF. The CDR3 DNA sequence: TGTGCCAGCAGTTGGGGCTCCTACAATGAGCAGTTCTTC.

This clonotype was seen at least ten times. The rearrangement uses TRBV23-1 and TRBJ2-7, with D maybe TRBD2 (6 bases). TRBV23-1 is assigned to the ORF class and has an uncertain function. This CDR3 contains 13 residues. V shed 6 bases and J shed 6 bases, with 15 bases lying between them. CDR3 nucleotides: TGCGCCAGCAGATTAGGCAGGGAGGCCGAGCAGTACTTC. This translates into CASRLGREAEQYF.

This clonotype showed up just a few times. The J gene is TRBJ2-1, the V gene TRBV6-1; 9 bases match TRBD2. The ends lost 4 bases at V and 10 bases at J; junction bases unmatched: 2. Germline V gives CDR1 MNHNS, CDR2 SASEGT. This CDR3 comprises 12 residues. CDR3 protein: CASSVTSGEQFF. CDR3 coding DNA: TGTGCCAGCAGTGTGACTAGCGGCGAGCAGTTCTTC.

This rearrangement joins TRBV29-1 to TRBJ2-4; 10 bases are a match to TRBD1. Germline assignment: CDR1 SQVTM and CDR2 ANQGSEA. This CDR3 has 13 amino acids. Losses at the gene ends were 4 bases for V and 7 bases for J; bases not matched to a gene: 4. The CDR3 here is CSVVGQGGNIQYF. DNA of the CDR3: TGCAGCGTTGTTGGACAGGGGGGGAACATTCAGTACTTC.

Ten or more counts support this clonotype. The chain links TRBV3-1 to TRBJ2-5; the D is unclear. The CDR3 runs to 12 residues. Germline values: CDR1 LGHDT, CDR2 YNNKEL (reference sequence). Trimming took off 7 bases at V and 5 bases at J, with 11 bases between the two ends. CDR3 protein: CASTTRFETQYF. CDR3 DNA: TGTGCCAGCACCACTCGGTTCGAGACCCAGTACTTC.

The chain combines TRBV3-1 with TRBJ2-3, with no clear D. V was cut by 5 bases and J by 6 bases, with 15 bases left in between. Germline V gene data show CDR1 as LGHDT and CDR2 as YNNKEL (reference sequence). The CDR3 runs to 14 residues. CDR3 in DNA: TGTGCCAGCAGCACGGGTCCCCTGACGGATACGCAGTATTTT. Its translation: CASSTGPLTDTQYF.

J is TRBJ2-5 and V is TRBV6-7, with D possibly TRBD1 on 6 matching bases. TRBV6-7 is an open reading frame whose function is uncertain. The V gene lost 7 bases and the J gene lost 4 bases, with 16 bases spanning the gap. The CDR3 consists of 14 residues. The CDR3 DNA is TGTGCCAGCAAAGGGGCAGGGGTGCGAGAGACCCAGTACTTC. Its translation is CASKGAGVRETQYF.

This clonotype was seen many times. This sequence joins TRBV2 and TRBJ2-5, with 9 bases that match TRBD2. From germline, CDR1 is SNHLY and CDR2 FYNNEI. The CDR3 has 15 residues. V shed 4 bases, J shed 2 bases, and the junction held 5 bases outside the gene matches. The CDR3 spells CASSVERGDQETQYF. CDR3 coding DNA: TGTGCCAGCAGTGTAGAGCGGGGGGATCAAGAGACCCAGTACTTC.

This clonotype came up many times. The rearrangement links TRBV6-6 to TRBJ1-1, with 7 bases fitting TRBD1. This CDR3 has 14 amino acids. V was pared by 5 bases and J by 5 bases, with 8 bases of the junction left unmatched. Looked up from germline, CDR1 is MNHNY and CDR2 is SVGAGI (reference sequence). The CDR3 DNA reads TGTGCCAGCAGTGGTCGACAGGGTAGGACTGAAGCTTTCTTT. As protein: CASSGRQGRTEAFF.